This T cell receptor (beta chain) was sequenced for a study of preoperative IRX-2 immunotherapy in early breast cancer. The CDR3 is 17 residues long. The V gene's germline CDR1 is MNHGY and CDR2 SAAAGT. Trimming shortened V by 5 bases and J by 8 bases, and 27 bases separated the two germline ends. Treatment in this sample: preoperative locoregional IRX-2 cytokine immunotherapy. Samples came from a phase Ib trial of preoperative locoregional IRX-2 cytokine immunotherapy. TCRdb's table, derived via immunoSEQ multiplex PCR, lists solely in-frame clones and lacks some. The data hold fewer than 40,000 clones, with around nine tenths observed a single time.

The TCR comes from a human donor with breast cancer. Sequenced here: tumor tissue, sampled after IRX-2 immunotherapy. The chain carries TRBV6-8 and TRBJ1-2; D is unresolved. CDR3 nucleotide sequence: TGTGCCAGCAGTACAAAATTCCGGGATCGGTCCCTTGGAGGCTACACCTTC. The encoded protein is CASSTKFRDRSLGGYTF.